These 9 T cell receptor beta chains share one sample of origin, sequenced in a study of radiotherapy plus CTLA-4 blockade in lung cancer. Produced via immunoSEQ multiplex PCR; TCRdb's table is partial and in-frame only. This table has around 71,000 clones, roughly three quarters appearing once. The specimen comprised peripheral blood, sampled from a patient treated with radiotherapy plus ipilimumab. These receptors were taken from a human donor with non-small cell lung cancer whose response to radiotherapy plus ipilimumab could not be evaluated. Some clones in this sample may be carry-over from other donors' samples.

V is TRBV19 and J is TRBJ1-1; D possibly corresponds to TRBD1 (5 bases). Trimming stripped 5 bases from V and 3 bases from J, with 13 bases between. CDR1 and CDR2 (germline): LNHDA, SQIVND (reference sequence). The CDR3 is 14 residues long. The CDR3 loop reads CASSPRAYYTEAFF. The CDR3 DNA is TGTGCCAGTAGTCCCAGGGCCTACTACACTGAAGCTTTCTTT.

The chain is built from TRBV27 and TRBJ2-3; 11 nucleotides line up with TRBD2. Germline values: CDR1 MNHEY, CDR2 SMNVEV (reference sequence). The CDR3 is 15 amino acids. J lost 2 bases, V lost 3 bases, and 1 base had no gene match. The CDR3 sequence is CASSFSGGDTDTQYF. In DNA form, the CDR3 reads TGTGCCAGCAGTTTTAGCGGGGGGGACACAGATACGCAGTATTTT.

This chain's CDR3 is CASSTAAFNSPLHF. The CDR3 coding sequence is TGTGCCAGCTCCACCGCGGCATTTAATTCACCCCTCCACTTT. The chain joins TRBV9 to TRBJ1-6, with D uncertain. The germline V gene has CDR1 SGDLS and CDR2 YYNGEE. This CDR3 is 14 amino acids long. Trimming stripped 7 bases from V and 6 bases from J, with 14 bases between. Looking up the rest from reference TRBV9 and TRBJ1-6 gives the full variable domain: DSGVTQTPKHLITATGQRVTLRCSPRSGDLSVYWYQQSLDQGLQFLIQYYNGEERAKGNILERFSAQQFPDLHSELNLSSLELGDSALYFCASSTAAFNSPLHFGNGTRLTVT.

This chain uses TRBV4-1 with TRBJ1-3, with D unclear. Germline V gives CDR1 MGHRA, CDR2 YSYEKL. CDR3 size: 16 residues. V was shortened by 1 base and J by 0 bases, with 10 bases between the two germline ends. CDR3 in amino acids: CASSQAEQSSGNTIYF. For the CDR3, the DNA is TGCGCCAGCAGCCAAGCGGAACAGTCCTCTGGAAACACCATATATTTT.

The chain joins TRBV27 to TRBJ2-3; 9 bases fit TRBD2. Germline CDR1 is MNHEY and CDR2 is SMNVEV (reference sequence). The CDR3 has 18 amino acids. Trimming cost V 0 bases and J 3 bases; bases outside gene matches: 10. The CDR3: CASSLSAMGGGGTDTQYF. The DNA of the CDR3 is TGTGCCAGCAGTTTATCGGCAATGGGCGGGGGGGGTACAGATACGCAGTATTTT.

The DNA of the CDR3 is TGTGCCAGCAGCCCCCGGACAGCTAGCTCCTACAATGAGCAGTTCTTC. Its protein product is CASSPRTASSYNEQFF. The V gene is TRBV7-8, the J gene TRBJ2-1; a weak D match, TRBD1 (6 bases). This CDR3 contains 16 residues. Germline CDR1 is SGHVS and CDR2 is FQNEAQ. Deletions cut 5 bases from V and 0 bases from J, with 14 bases between.

This chain links TRBV6-4 with TRBJ2-1; 12 nucleotides match TRBD2. The germline V gene has CDR1 MRHNA and CDR2 SNTAGT. The J segment lost 2 bases and the V segment lost 2 bases, leaving 10 bases of the junction unmatched. The CDR3 has 19 amino acids. For the CDR3, the DNA is TGTGCCAGCAGTGACGGCACTAGCGGGGGGCTTGGCCCCTACAATGAGCAGTTCTTC. Encoded protein: CASSDGTSGGLGPYNEQFF.

J is TRBJ1-4 and V is TRBV6-5, with 8 bases fitting TRBD1. Germline V gene lookup returns CDR1 MNHEY and CDR2 SVGAGI. V lost 5 bases, J lost 8 bases, and 7 bases stayed unmatched. This CDR3 is built from 14 residues. As DNA, the CDR3 is TGTGCCAGCAGTAGAGGACAGGGTGGGGAAAAACTGTTTTTT. It encodes CASSRGQGGEKLFF.

J is TRBJ1-1 and V is TRBV28; maybe TRBD1 (5 bases). The CDR3 sequence is 15 residues long. V was pared by 6 bases and J by 2 bases, with 16 bases between. Looked up from germline, CDR1 is MDHEN and CDR2 is SYDVKM. The CDR3 DNA is TGTGCCAGCAGCTTTTGGGGGGGAGGAAACACTGAAGCTTTCTTT. Its protein is CASSFWGGGNTEAFF.